What follows are 8 T cell receptor beta chains derived from one specimen sequenced in a study of blood T cell repertoires in COVID-19. The protocol was immunoSEQ multiplex PCR, while the TCRdb copy is restricted to in-frame clones and leaves out a portion. The sample includes around 70,000 clones, roughly 80% of them seen just once. The sample taken for sequencing was peripheral blood. Receptors originate from a human donor in a cohort sampled during active COVID-19.

This clone showed up just once. The CDR3 DNA is TGTGCCAGCAGCCCATCCATCTCCTACGAGCAGTACTTC. Its translation: CASSPSISYEQYF. The V call is TRBV6-5, the J call TRBJ2-7; no clear D. This CDR3 is built from 13 residues. V was trimmed by 6 bases and J by 0 bases, leaving 9 bases between them. Germline assignment: CDR1 MNHEY and CDR2 SVGAGI.

The J gene is TRBJ1-5, the V gene TRBV27; TRBD1 is a possible D gene (6 bases). Germline V gene lookup returns CDR1 MNHEY and CDR2 SMNVEV (reference sequence). V lost 2 bases and J 8 bases, leaving 16 bases between the germline ends. This CDR3 comprises 15 residues. The DNA for the CDR3 is TGTGCCAGCAGTTTAGACGGACAGAGGAGTGAGCCCCAGCATTTT. It encodes CASSLDGQRSEPQHF.

The chain joins TRBV30 to TRBJ1-1; TRBD1 matches 8 bases. V was pared by 0 bases and J by 0 bases, with 21 bases of the junction left unmatched. Germline lookup yields CDR1 GTSNPN and CDR2 SVGIG (reference sequence). The CDR3 contains 21 residues. In DNA, the CDR3 is TGTGCCTGGAGTGTAAGACCTCAACCTTACACGGGACAGGACGTGAACACTGAAGCTTTCTTT. Protein product: CAWSVRPQPYTGQDVNTEAFF. The variable domain in full, with the rest retrieved from reference TRBV30 and TRBJ1-1, is SQTIHQWPATLVQPVGSPLSLECTVEGTSNPNLYWYRQAAGRGLQLLFYSVGIGQISSEVPQNLSASRPQDRQFILSSKKLLLSDSGFYLCAWSVRPQPYTGQDVNTEAFFGQGTRLTVV.

The gene calls are TRBV10-3 and TRBJ2-7, with TRBD2 matching 11 bases. Trimming at V came to 0 bases and at J to 9 bases, leaving 4 bases not matched to a gene. This CDR3 is built from 14 residues. Germline V lookup: CDR1 ENHRY, CDR2 SYGVKD. CDR3 DNA sequence: TGTGCCATCAGTGAGTCCACCGGGACTAGCGGGCAGTACGTC. This sequence encodes CAISESTGTSGQYV.

CDR3 DNA sequence: TGTGCCAGCAGTGAAGCAGGGCTAGCGGGCCCTCGGGGGAGCTCCTACAATGAGCAGTTCTTC. This sequence encodes CASSEAGLAGPRGSSYNEQFF. The chain uses TRBV2 and TRBJ2-1, with TRBD2 matching over 8 bases. Per the germline V gene, CDR1 is SNHLY and CDR2 is FYNNEI. The CDR3 sequence is 21 residues long. J gave up 0 bases and V 0 bases, and 16 bases lay outside the gene matches.

The V and J genes are TRBV6-5 and TRBJ1-3; TRBD1 is a possible D gene (6 bases). The germline V gene has CDR1 MNHEY and CDR2 SVGAGI. The V and J ends lost 11 bases and 0 bases respectively, with 8 bases between them. The CDR3 consists of 12 residues. The CDR3 loop is CAVQGSGNTIYF. The CDR3 DNA reads TGTGCCGTACAGGGCTCTGGAAACACCATATATTTT.

The rearrangement links TRBV4-2 to TRBJ1-2; no definite D call. The CDR3 sequence is 15 residues long. V was trimmed by 4 bases and J by 4 bases, leaving 16 bases between them. Germline V lookup: CDR1 LGHNA, CDR2 YNFKEQ. CDR3 coding DNA: TGTGCCAGCAGCCCTCAGGTGGCAGAAATCTATGGCTACACCTTC. It is translated as CASSPQVAEIYGYTF.

The chain couples TRBV6-5 to TRBJ1-1, with D tentatively TRBD1 (5 bases). CDR1 and CDR2 (germline): MNHEY, SVGAGI. This CDR3 comprises 15 residues. Trimming removed 0 bases at V and 0 bases at J, with 8 bases between. Here the CDR3 reads CASSYSAGLNTEAFF. CDR3 DNA sequence: TGTGCCAGCAGTTACTCGGCAGGGTTGAACACTGAAGCTTTCTTT.